These 22 T cell receptor beta chains came from one sample sequenced in a study of T cell responses to AZD1222 COVID-19 vaccine. The data were produced by immunoSEQ multiplex PCR, yet TCRdb's version contains in-frame clones alone and is incomplete. The sample yields about 180,000 clones, 80% to 90% seen once. The specimen was peripheral blood, collected on day 0 of AZD1222 vaccination. The receptors come from an adult in good health.

The chain employs TRBV9 and TRBJ1-1; D call uncertain. V was clipped by 4 bases and J by 6 bases, with 10 bases between them. From germline, CDR1 is SGDLS and CDR2 YYNGEE. The length of the CDR3 is 12 residues. CDR3: CASSPGGPEAFF. CDR3 DNA sequence: TGTGCCAGCAGCCCGGGTGGCCCTGAAGCTTTCTTT. Filled out from reference TRBV9 and TRBJ1-1, the complete variable domain reads DSGVTQTPKHLITATGQRVTLRCSPRSGDLSVYWYQQSLDQGLQFLIQYYNGEERAKGNILERFSAQQFPDLHSELNLSSLELGDSALYFCASSPGGPEAFFGQGTRLTVV.

The V and J genes are TRBV30 and TRBJ2-2, with D maybe TRBD2 (5 bases). This CDR3 contains 14 residues. Trimming cost V 2 bases and J 4 bases, with 11 bases left between them. Germline CDR1 GTSNPN, CDR2 SVGIG (reference sequence). This chain's CDR3 is CAWSRSGSTGELFF. The CDR3 nucleotides read TGTGCCTGGAGTAGGAGCGGTTCCACCGGGGAGCTGTTTTTT.

The chain joins TRBV5-1 to TRBJ1-2; possibly TRBD1 for D (5 bases). V was pared by 0 bases and J by 1 base, with 10 bases between. There are 15 residues in the CDR3. Germline CDR1 is SGHRS and CDR2 is YFSETQ. The CDR3 nucleotides are TGCGCCAGCAGCTTGGAGGGGAAGGGTAACTATGGCTACACCTTC. Translated, it gives CASSLEGKGNYGYTF.

The V call is TRBV4-2, the J call TRBJ1-6; D unresolved. Germline CDR1 and CDR2: LGHNA and YNFKEQ. The V end was cut by 0 bases, the J end by 8 bases, with 5 bases between. The CDR3 spans 13 residues. CDR3 in DNA: TGTGCCAGCAGCCAAGATAGTGATTCACCCCTCCACTTT. It codes for CASSQDSDSPLHF.

The rearrangement uses TRBV9 and TRBJ2-3; TRBD2 matches at 9 bases. The CDR3 length is 16 residues. Germline lookup yields CDR1 SGDLS and CDR2 YYNGEE. V gave up 0 bases and J gave up 3 bases; unmatched junction bases: 5. CDR3 sequence (DNA): TGTGCCAGCAGCGTAGAACCAGCGGGAGGAACAGATACGCAGTATTTT. It specifies CASSVEPAGGTDTQYF.

The chain's CDR3 is CASSQGLIYEQYF. The CDR3, as DNA: TGTGCCAGTAGCCAGGGACTCATCTACGAGCAGTACTTC. The chain combines TRBV19 with TRBJ2-7, with D possibly matching TRBD2 (6 bases). Trimming took 6 bases from V and 3 from J, leaving 12 bases between them. The CDR3 is 13 residues long. Germline CDR1 and CDR2: LNHDA and SQIVND (reference sequence). Drawing the rest from reference TRBV19 and TRBJ2-7, the complete variable domain is DGGITQSPKYLFRKEGQNVTLSCEQNLNHDAMYWYRQDPGQGLRLIYYSQIVNDFQKGDIAEGYSVSREKKESFPLTVTSAQKNPTAFYLCASSQGLIYEQYFGPGTRLTVT.

This chain connects TRBV11-1 to TRBJ1-4; TRBD1 matches at 8 bases. The CDR3 contains 14 residues. Germline values: CDR1 SGHAT, CDR2 FQDESV (reference sequence). V lost 5 bases to trimming and J lost 4 bases; unmatched junction nucleotides: 3. The CDR3 DNA is TGTGCCAGCAGCGGGACAGGTTTTAATGAAAAACTGTTTTTT. Translated: CASSGTGFNEKLFF.

The V and J genes are TRBV9 and TRBJ2-7; unclear D gene. The CDR3 runs 13 residues. Trimming left V 0 bases short and J 4 bases short, with 8 bases between. Germline CDR1 and CDR2: SGDLS and YYNGEE. CDR3 residues: CASSVGDSYEQYF. The CDR3 DNA reads TGTGCCAGCAGCGTAGGGGATTCTTACGAGCAGTACTTC.

The chain has TRBV7-8 and TRBJ2-7; TRBD1 aligns across 8 bases. The CDR3 is 15 amino acids. Trimming took 7 bases from V and 7 from J; bases not matched to a gene: 15. The germline V gene has CDR1 SGHVS and CDR2 FQNEAQ. This CDR3 reads CASTLITGGGGEQYF. The DNA of the CDR3 is TGTGCCAGCACATTAATCACAGGGGGTGGAGGGGAGCAGTACTTC.

Concerning this clone itself: Distinct nucleotide sequences in the sample also encode this CDR3. V gene TRBV28 combines with J gene TRBJ1-6; D possibly corresponds to TRBD1 (5 bases). V was shortened by 2 bases and J by 10 bases, with 12 bases between the two germline ends. The V gene's germline CDR1 is MDHEN and CDR2 SYDVKM. The CDR3 is made up of 14 amino acids. CDR3 region: CASSLGGVNSPLHF. CDR3 DNA: TGTGCCAGCAGTTTAGGGGGTGTGAACTCACCCCTCCACTTT.

This chain connects TRBV6-5 to TRBJ1-1; TRBD1 might be the D (5 bases). The germline CDR1 and CDR2 sequences are MNHEY and SVGAGI. The V and J ends lost 7 bases and 5 bases respectively, with 20 bases between them. The CDR3 totals 15 residues. The CDR3: CASIGAGRTETEAFF. The CDR3, as DNA: TGTGCCAGCATAGGCGCAGGGAGGACGGAGACTGAAGCTTTCTTT.

J is TRBJ2-2 and V is TRBV7-2; 9 bases align to TRBD1. Per the germline V gene, CDR1 is SGHTA and CDR2 is FQGNSA. The trim removed 6 bases at V and 4 bases at J, leaving 6 bases unmatched. The CDR3 has 15 residues. The CDR3 reads CASSPKTGGTGELFF. CDR3 in DNA: TGTGCCAGCAGTCCAAAGACAGGGGGCACCGGGGAGCTGTTTTTT.

This rearrangement joins TRBV7-2 to TRBJ1-2; possible D gene TRBD1, 6 bases. This CDR3 region has 15 residues. Germline CDR1 and CDR2: SGHTA and FQGNSA. Deletions cut 5 bases from V and 8 bases from J, with 21 bases between. As DNA, the CDR3 is TGTGCCAGCAGCCTCGGACAGCTCTCTTATGGGGGCTACACCTTC. Its protein product is CASSLGQLSYGGYTF.

The chain combines TRBV9 with TRBJ1-2, with 7 bases identical to TRBD1. V trimming: 0 bases; J trimming: 4 bases; junction bases outside the gene matches: 6. The CDR3 is 15 residues long. Per the germline V gene, CDR1 is SGDLS and CDR2 is YYNGEE. CDR3 protein: CASSVDTGVAYGYTF. The CDR3 bases are TGTGCCAGCAGCGTAGATACAGGGGTTGCCTATGGCTACACCTTC.

The genes are TRBV28 and TRBJ1-6; D call uncertain. The CDR3 has 15 residues. Looked up from germline, CDR1 is MDHEN and CDR2 is SYDVKM. The germline V and J ends were trimmed by 8 bases and 0 bases, with 11 bases remaining between them. The CDR3 DNA reads TGTGCCAGCCGGCCGCATAGCTCCTATAATTCACCCCTCCACTTT. This gives the protein CASRPHSSYNSPLHF.

The V and J genes are TRBV30 and TRBJ2-1; tentatively, D is TRBD1 or TRBD2 (6 bases each). CDR3 length: 16 amino acids. CDR1 is GTSNPN and CDR2 is SVGIG in the germline V gene (reference sequence). Trimming left V 7 bases short and J 1 base short, with 20 bases between. CDR3 loop: CAYVWGARPSYNEQFF. DNA for the CDR3: TGTGCCTACGTTTGGGGGGCGCGCCCTTCCTACAATGAGCAGTTCTTC.

The rearrangement links TRBV2 to TRBJ1-1, with D hard to call. Germline V gene sequence: CDR1 SNHLY, CDR2 FYNNEI. The CDR3 has 15 amino acids. Trimming left V 0 bases short and J 0 bases short, with 8 bases between. The CDR3 protein is CASSEAERMNTEAFF. The CDR3, as DNA: TGTGCCAGCAGTGAAGCCGAGAGAATGAACACTGAAGCTTTCTTT. The whole variable domain, remainder taken from reference TRBV2 and TRBJ1-1, is EPEVTQTPSHQVTQMGQEVILRCVPISNHLYFYWYRQILGQKVEFLVSFYNNEISEKSEIFDDQFSVERPDGSNFTLKIRSTKLEDSAMYFCASSEAERMNTEAFFGQGTRLTVV.

The gene calls are TRBV11-2 and TRBJ2-3; TRBD2 matches at 8 bases. CDR3 length: 18 amino acids. Germline trimming cut 0 bases from V and 0 bases from J; bases unmatched to any gene: 8. CDR1 and CDR2 (germline): SGHAT, FQNNGV. The CDR3 here is CASSLDRSGGSSTDTQYF. The CDR3 DNA sequence: TGTGCCAGCAGCTTAGATCGGAGCGGGGGATCTAGCACAGATACGCAGTATTTT.

V usage is TRBV10-3 and J usage is TRBJ2-1, with D possibly called TRBD1 or TRBD2 (6 bases each). The CDR3 length is 15 residues. V lost 0 bases and J lost 8, with 14 bases in between. Germline CDR1 reads ENHRY; CDR2 reads SYGVKD. The CDR3 reads CAISESMLGGDEQFF. CDR3 sequence (DNA): TGTGCCATCAGTGAGTCGATGCTCGGGGGCGATGAGCAGTTCTTC.

The chain combines TRBV10-1 with TRBJ1-1; D is ambiguous. The CDR3 runs to 15 residues. Germline V lookup: CDR1 WNHNN, CDR2 SYGVQD (reference sequence). Trimming left V 0 bases short and J 0 bases short, with 8 bases between. CDR3 nucleotides: TGCGCCAGCAGTGAGTCGACTGGGGTGAACACTGAAGCTTTCTTT. Its translation is CASSESTGVNTEAFF.

This chain links TRBV27 with TRBJ1-2; D may be TRBD1 (5 bases). The CDR3 totals 13 residues. Trimming left V 2 bases short and J 3 bases short, with 7 bases between. Germline V gives CDR1 MNHEY, CDR2 SMNVEV (reference sequence). CDR3 DNA sequence: TGTGCCAGCAGTTTAGTGGGGGACTATGGCTACACCTTC. It encodes CASSLVGDYGYTF.

The chain links TRBV2 to TRBJ1-6; possible D gene TRBD1, 5 bases. The CDR3 is made up of 13 amino acids. The germline V gene encodes CDR1 SNHLY and CDR2 FYNNEI. Trimming left V 4 bases short and J 8 bases short, with 9 bases between. CDR3 residues: CASSGEGDSPLHF. The CDR3 DNA is TGTGCCAGCAGTGGGGAAGGGGATTCACCCCTCCACTTT.